Shown below are 22 T cell receptor beta chains from a single sample sequenced in a study of CD8+ T cells in alopecia areata. Treatment reported: oral pan-JAK inhibitor, 5-10 mg twice daily. RNA was isolated and reverse transcribed to cDNA, the sequencing template. Clones were sequenced by immunoSEQ multiplex PCR, and TCRdb holds only the in-frame ones, with some missing. The sample lists roughly 100,000 clones; about nine tenths were seen once. Specimen: CD8+ T cells sorted from blood, collected at roughly week 30, from a patient treated with tofacitinib. All receptors come from a human donor with alopecia areata.

The chain employs TRBV25-1 and TRBJ1-1; no firm D call. V shed 3 bases and J shed 3 bases, with 11 bases lying between them. Germline V gives CDR1 MGHDK, CDR2 SYGVNS. The CDR3 totals 14 residues. The CDR3 is CASSEIFSDTEAFF. The DNA of the CDR3 is TGTGCCAGCAGTGAGATCTTCTCGGACACTGAAGCTTTCTTT.

Regarding this clone: Other DNA variants within this sample encode the same CDR3. This chain uses TRBV19 with TRBJ2-1; possible D gene TRBD2, 6 bases. Per the germline V gene, CDR1 is LNHDA and CDR2 is SQIVND (reference sequence). The length of the CDR3 is 13 residues. Trimming took 3 bases from V and 4 from J, leaving 7 bases between them. As DNA, the CDR3 is TGTGCCAGTAGTATTGGGGGGTACAATGAGCAGTTCTTC. Its translation: CASSIGGYNEQFF.

V usage is TRBV4-1 and J usage is TRBJ2-6; possible D gene TRBD2, 5 bases. Trimming cost V 4 bases and J 4 bases, with 11 bases left between them. The length of the CDR3 is 15 residues. Germline V gene data show CDR1 as MGHRA and CDR2 as YSYEKL. The CDR3 spells CASSPLSGGANVLTF. Here the CDR3 DNA reads TGCGCCAGCAGCCCTCTGAGCGGCGGGGCCAACGTCCTGACTTTC.

The CDR3 sequence: CASSLEEGLGGYTF. CDR3 in DNA: TGCGCCAGCAGCTTGGAGGAGGGATTGGGTGGCTACACCTTC. The chain has TRBV5-1 and TRBJ1-2, with D hard to call. Looked up from germline, CDR1 is SGHRS and CDR2 is YFSETQ. The CDR3 runs 14 residues. The V and J ends lost 0 bases and 7 bases respectively, with 13 bases between them.

The chain joins TRBV7-3 to TRBJ2-2; 8 nucleotides line up with TRBD2. V lost 9 bases to trimming and J lost 5 bases; unmatched junction nucleotides: 5. Germline V gene sequence: CDR1 SGHTA, CDR2 FQGTGA. CDR3 length: 13 residues. Written as DNA, the CDR3 is TGTGCCAGGGTAGCGGGACCAACCGGGGAGCTGTTTTTT. Residues: CARVAGPTGELFF.

This rearrangement joins TRBV9 to TRBJ2-1, with D unclear. The germline V gene has CDR1 SGDLS and CDR2 YYNGEE. V was trimmed by 2 bases and J by 0 bases, leaving 6 bases between them. The length of the CDR3 is 14 residues. CDR3 bases: TGTGCCAGCAGCGTTTTGGACTCCTACAATGAGCAGTTCTTC. Translation gives CASSVLDSYNEQFF.

This chain links TRBV29-1 with TRBJ2-2, with D possibly TRBD1 on 6 matching bases. CDR3 length: 14 residues. With 1 base removed from V and 2 bases from J, the gap between germline ends came to 8 bases. The germline gives CDR1 SQVTM, CDR2 ANQGSEA. The CDR3 coding sequence is TGCAGCGTTGAAGGGGGACACAACACCGGGGAGCTGTTTTTT. Translating gives CSVEGGHNTGELFF.

This clone has a handful of counts. V is TRBV7-6 and J is TRBJ2-2, with TRBD2 matching over 9 bases. Trimming removed 5 bases from V and 7 bases from J; junction bases left unmatched: 8. Germline V CDR1 and CDR2: SGHVS, FNYEAQ. The CDR3 is made up of 15 amino acids. The CDR3 here is CASSPLAGGIGELFF. CDR3 DNA: TGTGCCAGCAGCCCCCTGGCGGGGGGGATCGGGGAGCTGTTTTTT.

The rearrangement uses TRBV4-1 and TRBJ2-1; D is unclear. This CDR3 spans 18 amino acids. V was clipped by 4 bases and J by 5 bases, with 24 bases between them. The germline V gene encodes CDR1 MGHRA and CDR2 YSYEKL. CDR3 region: CASSLEEQAYSSNNEQFF. The CDR3 region has the DNA TGCGCCAGCAGCCTAGAGGAGCAGGCCTACTCGTCCAACAATGAGCAGTTCTTC.

This rearrangement joins TRBV25-1 to TRBJ1-6; TRBD1 aligns across 8 bases. The germline CDR1 and CDR2 sequences are MGHDK and SYGVNS. CDR3 length: 15 residues. Trimming removed 3 bases from V and 8 bases from J; junction bases left unmatched: 6. CDR3 amino acids: CASSDWDRSDSPLHF. The CDR3 bases are TGTGCCAGCAGTGATTGGGACAGGTCGGATTCACCCCTCCACTTT.

The chain uses TRBV13 and TRBJ1-1; 7 bases are a match to TRBD1. The trim removed 0 bases at V and 4 bases at J, leaving 2 bases unmatched. The CDR3 loop spans 14 amino acids. Per the germline V gene, CDR1 is PRHDT and CDR2 is FYEKMQ (reference sequence). CDR3 sequence: CASSLGGGPTEAFF. CDR3 bases: TGTGCCAGCAGCTTAGGAGGGGGCCCCACTGAAGCTTTCTTT.

A few counts support this clone. At one end, the junction sequence differs from germline, possibly due to a read error. This chain uses TRBV7-7 with TRBJ2-1; a possible D gene is TRBD2 (6 bases). The CDR3 runs to 14 residues. In germline, CDR1 is SSHAT, CDR2 FNYEAQ (reference sequence). The CDR3, as DNA: TGTGCTAGCAGCTTAGCGGTGGGGGACAATGAGCAGTTCTTC. Amino acid sequence: CASSLAVGDNEQFF.

The chain recombines TRBV11-2 with TRBJ2-1; TRBD2 aligns across 11 bases. The CDR3 spans 15 residues. Germline V lookup: CDR1 SGHAT, CDR2 FQNNGV. V lost 4 bases and J lost 4; bases outside the gene matches: 3. CDR3 residues: CASSSGTSGYNEQFF. The CDR3, as DNA: TGTGCCAGCAGCTCCGGGACTAGCGGATACAATGAGCAGTTCTTC.

V is TRBV2 and J is TRBJ2-3, with 8 bases matching TRBD2. CDR1 is SNHLY, CDR2 FYNNEI, per germline. The J segment lost 5 bases and the V segment lost 10 bases, leaving 11 bases of the junction unmatched. This CDR3 region has 14 residues. CDR3 sequence (DNA): TGTGCCATCACTAGTAGCGGGGTAGGAGATACGCAGTATTTT. It yields the protein CAITSSGVGDTQYF. Variable domain in full (rest from reference TRBV2 and TRBJ2-3): EPEVTQTPSHQVTQMGQEVILRCVPISNHLYFYWYRQILGQKVEFLVSFYNNEISEKSEIFDDQFSVERPDGSNFTLKIRSTKLEDSAMYFCAITSSGVGDTQYFGPGTRLTVL.

The rearrangement links TRBV7-9 to TRBJ2-1, with TRBD2 as a possible D gene (5 bases). Trimming stripped 5 bases from V and 5 bases from J, with 28 bases between. This CDR3 is 19 amino acids long. Germline loops: CDR1 SEHNR, CDR2 FQNEAQ (reference sequence). The CDR3 coding sequence is TGTGCCAGCAGCGGCCGCCTCGGGGAGTCAGGAGAGCGACACAATGAGCAGTTCTTC. Its protein product is CASSGRLGESGERHNEQFF.

The V and J genes are TRBV27 and TRBJ1-4; TRBD1 agrees at 10 bases. The CDR3 is 14 amino acids. The V segment lost 2 bases and the J segment 10 bases; nucleotides outside the gene matches: 4. The germline gives CDR1 MNHEY, CDR2 SMNVEV (reference sequence). CDR3 nucleotides: TGTGCCAGCAGTTTAGACAGGGGGCTTGGAAAACTGTTTTTT. Protein: CASSLDRGLGKLFF.

The chain has TRBV6-6 and TRBJ2-5; D is perhaps TRBD1 (6 bases). V gave up 6 bases and J gave up 1 base, with 12 bases separating them. Germline V lookup: CDR1 MNHNY, CDR2 SVGAGI (reference sequence). CDR3 length: 14 amino acids. The CDR3 DNA is TGTGCCAGCAGCCCCACGACAGGCCAAGAGACCCAGTACTTC. It yields the protein CASSPTTGQETQYF.

The V call is TRBV10-2, the J call TRBJ1-2, with D possibly being TRBD1 (5 bases). The CDR3 runs to 17 residues. V dropped 6 bases and J dropped 4 bases, with 24 bases sitting between them. The V gene's germline CDR1 is WSHSY and CDR2 SAAADI. DNA of the CDR3: TGCGCCAGCAGCCACCTGATGGCCCTCAGGGAAACCTATGGCTACACCTTC. This encodes CASSHLMALRETYGYTF.

The rearrangement uses TRBV7-3 and TRBJ1-6; no clear D gene. V dropped 5 bases and J dropped 5 bases, with 10 bases sitting between them. Looked up from germline, CDR1 is SGHTA and CDR2 is FQGTGA. The CDR3 runs to 14 residues. For the CDR3, the DNA is TGTGCCAGCAGCCCAGGCGGGGATAATTCACCCCTCCACTTT. Protein sequence: CASSPGGDNSPLHF. The variable domain in full, with the rest retrieved from reference TRBV7-3 and TRBJ1-6, is GAGVSQTPSNKVTEKGKYVELRCDPISGHTALYWYRQSLGQGPEFLIYFQGTGAADDSGLPNDRFFAVRPEGSVSTLKIQRTERGDSAVYLCASSPGGDNSPLHFGNGTRLTVT.

CDR3 residues: CASSDVEEAGELFF. The CDR3, as DNA: TGTGCCAGCAGTGATGTAGAGGAAGCCGGGGAGCTGTTTTTT. This rearrangement joins TRBV25-1 to TRBJ2-2, with D uncertain. V lost 3 bases, J lost 6 bases, and 11 bases lay in between. This CDR3 is 14 amino acids long. Germline-derived CDR1 and CDR2 are MGHDK and SYGVNS.

This rearrangement joins TRBV27 to TRBJ2-2; 7 bases fit TRBD2. The CDR3 extends over 13 amino acids. Germline V gives CDR1 MNHEY, CDR2 SMNVEV (reference sequence). V was pared by 3 bases and J by 6 bases, with 1 base of the junction left unmatched. CDR3 DNA: TGTGCCAGCAGTTTGGGGGGGGCCGGGGAGCTGTTTTTT. Its translation is CASSLGGAGELFF.

CDR3 residues: CASSASGGRDTQYF. CDR3 nucleotide sequence: TGTGCCAGCAGTGCGAGCGGGGGCCGGGATACGCAGTATTTT. V and J are TRBV28 and TRBJ2-3; TRBD2 agrees at 8 bases. Per the germline V gene, CDR1 is MDHEN and CDR2 is SYDVKM. With V trimmed by 5 bases and J by 6 bases, 7 bases remained unmatched. The CDR3 is 14 amino acids.